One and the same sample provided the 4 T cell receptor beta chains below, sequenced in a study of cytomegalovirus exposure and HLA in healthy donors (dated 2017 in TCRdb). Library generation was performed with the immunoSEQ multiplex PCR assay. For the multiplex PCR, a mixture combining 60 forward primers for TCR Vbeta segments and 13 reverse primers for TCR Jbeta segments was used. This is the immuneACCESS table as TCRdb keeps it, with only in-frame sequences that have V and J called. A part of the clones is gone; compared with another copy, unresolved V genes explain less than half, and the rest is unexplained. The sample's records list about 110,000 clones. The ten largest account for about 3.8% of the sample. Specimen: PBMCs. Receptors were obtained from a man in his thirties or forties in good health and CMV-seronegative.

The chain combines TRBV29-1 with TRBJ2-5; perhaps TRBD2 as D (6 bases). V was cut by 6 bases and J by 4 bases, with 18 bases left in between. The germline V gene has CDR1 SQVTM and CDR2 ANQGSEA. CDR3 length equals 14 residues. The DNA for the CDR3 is TGCAGCGTAGCTTGGACTATCGCAGGAGAGACCCAGTACTTC. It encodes CSVAWTIAGETQYF.

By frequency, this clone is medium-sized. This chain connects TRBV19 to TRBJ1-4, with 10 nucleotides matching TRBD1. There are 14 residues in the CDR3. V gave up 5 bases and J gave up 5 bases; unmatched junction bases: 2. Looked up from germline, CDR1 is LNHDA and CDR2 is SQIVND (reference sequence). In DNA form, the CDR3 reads TGTGCCAGTAGTCCGGGACAGGGGAATGAAAAACTGTTTTTT. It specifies CASSPGQGNEKLFF.

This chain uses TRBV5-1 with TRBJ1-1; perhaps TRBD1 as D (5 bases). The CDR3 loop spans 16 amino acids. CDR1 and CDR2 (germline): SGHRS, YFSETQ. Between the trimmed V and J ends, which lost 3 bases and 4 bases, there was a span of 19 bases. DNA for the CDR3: TGCGCCAGCAGCTCCCCCCTGGCAGGGTTGGGCACTGAAGCTTTCTTT. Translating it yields CASSSPLAGLGTEAFF.

CDR3 protein: CASSLGQGAYEQYF. In DNA, the CDR3 is TGTGCCAGCAGTTTGGGACAGGGAGCCTACGAGCAGTACTTC. J is TRBJ2-7 and V is TRBV27; 9 bases agree with TRBD1. The CDR3 is made up of 14 amino acids. Trimming cost V 3 bases and J 2 bases; bases outside gene matches: 2. Germline loops: CDR1 MNHEY, CDR2 SMNVEV (reference sequence).